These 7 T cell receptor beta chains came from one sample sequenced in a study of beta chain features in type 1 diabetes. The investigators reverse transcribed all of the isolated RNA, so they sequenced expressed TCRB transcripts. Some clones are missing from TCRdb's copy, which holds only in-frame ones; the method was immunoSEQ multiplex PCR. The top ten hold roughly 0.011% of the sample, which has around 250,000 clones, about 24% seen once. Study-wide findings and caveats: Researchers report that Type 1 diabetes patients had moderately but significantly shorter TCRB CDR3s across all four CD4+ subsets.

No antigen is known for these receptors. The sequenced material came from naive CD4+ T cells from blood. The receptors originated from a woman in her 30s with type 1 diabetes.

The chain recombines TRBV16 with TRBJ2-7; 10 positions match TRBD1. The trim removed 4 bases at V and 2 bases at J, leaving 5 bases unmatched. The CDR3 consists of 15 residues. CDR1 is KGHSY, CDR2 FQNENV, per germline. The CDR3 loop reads CASSRPGQGTYEQYF. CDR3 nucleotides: TGTGCCAGCAGCCGTCCGGGACAGGGGACCTACGAGCAGTACTTC.

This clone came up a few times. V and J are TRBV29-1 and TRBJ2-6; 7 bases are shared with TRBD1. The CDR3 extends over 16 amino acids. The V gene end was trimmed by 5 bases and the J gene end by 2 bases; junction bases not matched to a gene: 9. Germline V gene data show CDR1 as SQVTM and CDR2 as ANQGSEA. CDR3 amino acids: CSVSHQGEAGANVLTF. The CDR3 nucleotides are TGCAGCGTTTCCCATCAGGGGGAAGCTGGGGCCAACGTCCTGACTTTC.

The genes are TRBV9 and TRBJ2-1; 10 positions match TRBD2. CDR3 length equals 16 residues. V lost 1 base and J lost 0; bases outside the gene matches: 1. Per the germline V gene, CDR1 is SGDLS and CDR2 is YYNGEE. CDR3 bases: TGTGCCAGCAGCGTATTAGCGGGAGGCTCCTACAATGAGCAGTTCTTC. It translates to CASSVLAGGSYNEQFF.

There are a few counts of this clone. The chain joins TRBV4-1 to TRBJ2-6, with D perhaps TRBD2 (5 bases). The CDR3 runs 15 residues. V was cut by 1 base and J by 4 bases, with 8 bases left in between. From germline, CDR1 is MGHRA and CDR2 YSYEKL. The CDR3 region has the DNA TGCGCCAGCAGCCAAGTCAGAGGGGGGGCCAACGTCCTGACTTTC. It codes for CASSQVRGGANVLTF.

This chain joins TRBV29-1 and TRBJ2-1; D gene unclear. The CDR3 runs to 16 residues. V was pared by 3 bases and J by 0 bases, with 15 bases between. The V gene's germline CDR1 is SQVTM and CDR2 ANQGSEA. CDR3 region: CSVDTGGDSSYNEQFF. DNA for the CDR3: TGCAGCGTTGATACGGGTGGCGATAGCTCCTACAATGAGCAGTTCTTC.

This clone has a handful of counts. The DNA of the CDR3 is TGTGCCACCAGCAGAGTTCACAGGGGGCAAAGCTACACCTTC. Translation: CATSRVHRGQSYTF. This rearrangement joins TRBV15 to TRBJ1-2, with 9 bases matching TRBD1. CDR3 length: 14 amino acids. The germline CDR1 and CDR2 sequences are LNHNV and YYDKDF (reference sequence). J gave up 9 bases and V 1 base, and 6 bases lay outside the gene matches.

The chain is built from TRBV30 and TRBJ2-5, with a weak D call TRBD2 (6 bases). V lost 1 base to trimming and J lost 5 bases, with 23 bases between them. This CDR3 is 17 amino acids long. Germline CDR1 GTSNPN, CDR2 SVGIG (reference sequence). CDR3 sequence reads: CAWSAWGSGRDGETQYF. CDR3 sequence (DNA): TGTGCCTGGAGTGCGTGGGGTAGCGGACGCGATGGGGAGACCCAGTACTTC.